One T cell receptor beta chain is described in this entry. The protocol was immunoSEQ multiplex PCR, while the TCRdb copy is restricted to in-frame clones and leaves out a portion. The sample lists about 130,000 clones; about 83% were seen once. This record comes from a study of blood T cell repertoires in COVID-19. The wider study: Samples representing acute and convalescent COVID-19 were sourced from the United States, Italy and Spain.

The sample comprised peripheral blood. This TCR came from a man in his sixties with acute or convalescent COVID-19.

This CDR3 is CASSKFDRVGGANVLTF. The CDR3 DNA reads TGTGCCAGCAGCAAGTTCGACAGGGTGGGAGGGGCCAACGTCCTGACTTTC. This chain links TRBV3-1 (or the pseudogene TRBV3-2) with TRBJ2-6; 7 bases fit TRBD1. CDR3 size: 17 residues. V trimming: 5 bases; J trimming: 4 bases; junction bases outside the gene matches: 11. Germline V gene data show CDR1 as LGHDT and CDR2 as YNNKEL (reference sequence).